This TCR beta chain originates from a study of shared clonotypes between healthy human individuals. The CDR3 contains 14 residues. Germline V gene sequence: CDR1 ENHRY, CDR2 SYGVKD. J gave up 7 bases and V 3 bases, and 4 bases lay outside the gene matches. Unsorted PBMC DNA underwent sequencing on ten immunoSEQ deep assay plates. Libraries were prepared by immunoSEQ multiplex PCR; TCRdb keeps only in-frame clonotypes and omits some of them. In the table there are 450,000 to 500,000 clones, around four fifths of which are singletons. Everyone who donated was a Caucasian adult who lived in Nashville, Tennessee.

Input material: PBMCs. The chain recombines TRBV10-3 with TRBJ1-4, with 8 positions matching TRBD1. The sequence came from a woman aged 35 to 49 in good health. Some clones in this sample may be carry-over from other donors' samples. CDR3 protein: CAISDETGVEKLFF. The CDR3 DNA is TGTGCCATCAGTGACGAGACAGGGGTTGAAAAACTGTTTTTT.